This TCR beta chain was captured by sequencing in a study of T cells after posttransplantation cyclophosphamide (dated by TCRdb to the mid-2010s). At the level of the whole study: T cell repertoire reconstitution was tracked by TRB sequencing after myeloablative bone marrow transplantation in which posttransplantation cyclophosphamide was used as GVHD prophylaxis. Samples from around 40 PTCy-treated patients and approximately 15 related bone marrow donors of those patients were subjected to antigen receptor sequencing. Blood from all 30 or so PTCy patients with 1-year posttransplant specimens was subjected to TRB sequencing. In 3 patients, TRB sequencing was also performed on up to 3 more blood samples taken 2 to 5.2 years after transplant, and in a handful of patients, pretransplant blood was also TRB-sequenced. Because TRA and TRB clonality correlated tightly in 8 to 10 samples, the subsequent TCR analyses were limited to TRB only. Public TRB sequences were searched against a database of over 3,500 sequences associated with responses to pathogens, tumor antigens, self-antigens and alloantigens.

Summary of the overall study and its limitations: Across roughly 40 patients, recipient CMV seropositivity and CMV reactivation were highly associated with TRB clonality; PTCy diversity was similar to CNI/methotrexate controls. The TRB repertoires of T cells infiltrating skin or the GI tract showed only limited overlap with the TRB repertoires found in blood. Donor-recipient similarity was low at 1-2 months but increased during the first year, and donor CD8+ memory clones often dominated later blood repertoires.

Counted from cysteine to phenylalanine, this CDR3 has 12 amino acids. The CDR3 DNA has 36 bases and is translated from base 1. V and J lose 3 bases and 11 bases, and a span of 13 bases separates them. According to the germline V gene (reference sequence), CDR1 reads LNHNV and CDR2 reads YYDKDF. Peripheral blood samples were provided by related bone marrow donors on the day of marrow donation. Mononuclear cells from peripheral blood and bone marrow were separated by Ficoll-Hypaque density centrifugation and then cryopreserved. This clone showed up many times. Its antigen remains unidentified. There are no base qualities to consult, and no much larger clone falls within one base. Genomic DNA was used for TRB sequencing, which was performed with the immunoSEQ assay at survey resolution or with the hsTCRB kit. The paper's processing steps were these. The immunoSEQ software was used for initial read processing, and the LymphoSeq R package was used for repertoire analyses. Clonality was calculated as 1 minus normalized Shannon entropy, and the Gini coefficient was also calculated for each TRB dataset. Phenotypes of unsorted samples were inferred by mapping TRB sequences from sorted subsets of the recipient or donor onto unsorted samples of the same recipient. This immuneACCESS table, as held by TCRdb, lists in-frame sequences with V and J called but not all clones. Of the missing ones, under half trace to an unresolved V gene in checked studies; the others have no known cause. The V and J calls and the clone size are those of that table, but D and trimming were determined from the DNA. This sample has 40,000 to 60,000 clones, none of them a singleton. 2% to 2.5% of the sample comes from the top ten.

This clonotype was obtained from a man between 35 and 55 years old in good health, CMV-negative, and a related stem cell transplant donor. Recombination joined TRBV15 with TRBJ1-1, and the D gene may be TRBD1, 5 bases matching. Sequenced: PBMCs. The CDR3: CATSSKTVEAFF. The nucleotide sequence reads as follows: TGTGCCACCAGCAGTAAGACAGTCGAGGCTTTCTTT.